This T cell receptor beta chain was profiled in a study of blood T cell repertoires in COVID-19. On the study more broadly: Collection of acute and convalescent COVID-19 samples took place in the United States, Italy and Spain. PBMCs, B-cell-depleted T cells, or T cells provided the cDNA or gDNA that made up the material.

As originally analysed: The authors estimated nucleated cell counts from reference gene primer amplification. Profiled with immunoSEQ multiplex PCR; TCRdb holds only in-frame clones, not every one. V and J calls and clone size are as listed in that table; D and trimming were resolved from the DNA. The sample contains some 390,000 clones, around nine tenths of which appear only once. CDR3 length: 15 residues. Germline assignment: CDR1 LGHNA and CDR2 YSLEER. The trim removed 4 bases at V and 4 bases at J, leaving 7 bases unmatched. The source is a middle-aged woman with COVID-19, enrolled during active disease. The sequencing sample was made of peripheral blood. The rearrangement links TRBV4-3 to TRBJ2-1; TRBD1 agrees at 7 bases. The CDR3 DNA is TGCGCCAGCAGCCGCACTCCGGGACAGTACAATGAGCAGTTCTTC. Its translation is CASSRTPGQYNEQFF.